The sequence of this T cell receptor (beta chain) was determined in a study of T cells expressing NK-cell markers. Study information: The study drew TCR beta repertoires from sorted CD3+CD56+NKG2C+, CD3+CD56+NKG2C- and CD3+CD56-NKG2C+ T cells. The authors sequenced eight donors, of whom seven were HCMV-seropositive and one was seronegative.

Production of TCR beta cDNA relied on 5'RACE template switching with UMIs. No DNA is given; TCRdb re-called the 5' RACE reads and lists each CDR3 protein once. With approximately 550,000 distinct CDR3 sequences in the sample, the ten largest clones hold roughly 3.4%. The clonotype comes from a man younger than 35 in good health. The sample comprised blood T cells: a sorted CD56 or NKG2C T cell subset, CD4+ or CD8+ T cells, or bulk PBMC T cells (not recorded which).

The CDR3 loop is CASSLIGRPDTQYF. The chain links TRBV5-5 to TRBJ2-3; TCRdb's D call, TRBD2, is unchecked because there is no DNA. This CDR3 is 14 amino acids long. CDR1 and CDR2 from the germline V gene are SGHKS and YYEKEE (reference sequence).